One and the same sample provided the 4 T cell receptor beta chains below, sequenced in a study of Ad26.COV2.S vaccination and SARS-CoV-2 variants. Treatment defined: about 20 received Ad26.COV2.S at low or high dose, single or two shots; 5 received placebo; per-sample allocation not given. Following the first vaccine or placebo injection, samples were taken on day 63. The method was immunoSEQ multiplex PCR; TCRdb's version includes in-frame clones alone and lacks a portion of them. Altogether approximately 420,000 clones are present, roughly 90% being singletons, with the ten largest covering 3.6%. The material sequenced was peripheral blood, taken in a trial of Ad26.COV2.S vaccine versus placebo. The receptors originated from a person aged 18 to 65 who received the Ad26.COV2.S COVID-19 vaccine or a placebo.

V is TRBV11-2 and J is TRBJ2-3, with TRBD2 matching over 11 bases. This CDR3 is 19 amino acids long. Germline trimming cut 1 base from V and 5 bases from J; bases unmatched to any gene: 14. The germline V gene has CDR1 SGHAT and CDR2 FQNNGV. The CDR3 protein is CASSLVGIVSGGARDTQYF. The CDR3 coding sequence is TGTGCCAGCAGCTTAGTAGGGATCGTTAGCGGGGGGGCCAGAGATACGCAGTATTTT.

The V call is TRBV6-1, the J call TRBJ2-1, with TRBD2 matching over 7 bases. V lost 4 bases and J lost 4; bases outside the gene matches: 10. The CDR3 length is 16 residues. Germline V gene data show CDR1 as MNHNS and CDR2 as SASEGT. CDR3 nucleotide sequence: TGTGCCAGCAGTGGGGCTTTGGTAGCGGGTTACAATGAGCAGTTCTTC. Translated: CASSGALVAGYNEQFF.

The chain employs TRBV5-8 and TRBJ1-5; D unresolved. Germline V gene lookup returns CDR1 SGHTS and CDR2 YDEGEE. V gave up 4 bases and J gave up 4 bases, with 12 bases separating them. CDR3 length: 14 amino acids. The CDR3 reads CASSPGRLNQPQHF. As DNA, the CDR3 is TGTGCCAGCAGCCCAGGACGACTTAATCAGCCCCAGCATTTT. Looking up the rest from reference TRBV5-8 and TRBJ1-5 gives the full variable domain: EAGVTQSPTHLIKTRGQQATLRCSPISGHTSVYWYQQALGLGLQFLLWYDEGEERNRGNFPPRFSGRQFPNYSSELNVNALELEDSALYLCASSPGRLNQPQHFGDGTRLSIL.

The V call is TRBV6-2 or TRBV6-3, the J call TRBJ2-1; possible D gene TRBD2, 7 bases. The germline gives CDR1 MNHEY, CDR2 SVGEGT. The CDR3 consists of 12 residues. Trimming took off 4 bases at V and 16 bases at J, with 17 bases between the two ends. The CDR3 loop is CASSSLGGGAFF. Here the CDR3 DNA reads TGTGCCAGCAGTTCCCTAGGGGGGGGCGCCTTCTTC.